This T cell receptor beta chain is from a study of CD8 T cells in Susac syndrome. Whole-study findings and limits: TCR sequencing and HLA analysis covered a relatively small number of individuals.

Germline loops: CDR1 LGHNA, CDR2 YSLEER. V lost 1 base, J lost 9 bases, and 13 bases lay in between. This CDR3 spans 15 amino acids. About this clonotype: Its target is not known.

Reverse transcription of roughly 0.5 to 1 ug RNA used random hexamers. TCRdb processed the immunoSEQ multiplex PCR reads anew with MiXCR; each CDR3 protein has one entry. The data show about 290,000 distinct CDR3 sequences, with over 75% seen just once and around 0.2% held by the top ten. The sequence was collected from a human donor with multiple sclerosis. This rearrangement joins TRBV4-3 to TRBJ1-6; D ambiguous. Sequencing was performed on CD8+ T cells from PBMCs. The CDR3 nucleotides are TGCGCCAGCAGCCAAGCGTCAGTAGATCGTTCACCCCTCCACTTT. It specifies CASSQASVDRSPLHF.